Below, one TCR beta chain is given with its context. Its antigen remains undetermined. The record has no base qualities; no much larger clone is one base away. This specimen comes from a study of graft-versus-host responses after intestinal transplantation (dated by TCRdb to the early 2020s). With regard to the full study: Multivisceral, liver-intestinal, or isolated intestinal transplants were received by the recipients. All recipients received anti-thymocyte globulin induction followed by maintenance tacrolimus and steroids for approximately 3 years. After intestinal transplantation, graft-versus-host and host-versus-graft alloreactive T cell clones were followed in the graft, circulation and bone marrow using bulk TCR-beta CDR3 sequencing. Alloreactive clones were identified by sequencing pre-transplant mixed lymphocyte reaction products and comparing them with unstimulated pre-transplant donor and recipient T cells. The cohort enrolled about two dozen intestinal transplant recipients, one of whom was a retransplant, and a few patients without pretransplant specimens were excluded. A peak of at least 4% donor T cells among recipient peripheral blood mononuclear cells was the definition used for donor T cell macrochimerism. Rather than going through the commercial service, samples from a few later patients were sequenced in-house on an Illumina MiSeq and processed with MiXCR.

Here is what the overall study found, with its caveats: GvH clones turned up in recipient bone marrow, with some appearing earlier in ileal mucosa or blood, a pattern consistent with an intestinal mucosal origin. Peak levels of circulating GvH clones were associated with declines in HvG clones early after transplant. The conclusions were limited by the relatively low number and heterogeneity of the intestinal transplant patients. Patients with donor T cell macrochimerism had high GvH to HvG T cell clonal ratios in their allografts.

The library was built by means of the immunoSEQ multiplex PCR assay. For most patients, genomic DNA was isolated using the Qiagen DNeasy Blood and Tissue Kit and was shipped frozen to Adaptive Biotechnologies for TCR sequencing. For most patients, high-throughput TCR-beta CDR3 sequencing of genomic DNA was performed by Adaptive Biotechnologies. In the authors' own workflow: TCR sequencing data were retrieved from Adaptive's ImmunoSEQ software for 15 to 20 patients, whereas three other patients were processed with MiXCR and VDJtools. To correct CD4 versus CD8 sorting errors, any sequence found in both subsets at a frequency ratio below 5:1 was removed. Because the origin of CDR3 nucleotide sequences shared between donor and recipient could not be assigned, those sequences were removed. To be classed as alloreactive, a clone needed at least 2-fold expansion over unstimulated cells and a minimum CFSE-low frequency of 0.002% (template counts) or 0.001% (read counts). Mappable clones were those detected in sequenced pre-transplant spleen, lymph node, or MLR CFSE-low populations of the donor or recipient. The cumulative frequency of alloreactive clones was calculated as a percentage of all sequences, weighted by copy number. This is the immuneACCESS table as TCRdb keeps it, with only in-frame sequences that have V and J called. A part of the clones is gone; compared with another copy, unresolved V genes explain less than half, and the rest is unexplained. Clone size and V and J calls were adopted from that table, with D and trimming inferred from the DNA. The sample contains fewer than 150,000 clones, approximately 92% of them found a single time. Clones ranked in the top ten supply roughly 0.15% of the sample.

Interpreted using the paper, the time point label stands for: cells obtained before transplantation from donor or recipient. CD3+CD4+ and CD3+CD8+ populations were FACS-sorted from unstimulated pre-transplant donor and recipient cells taken from spleen or lymph nodes. The clonotype originates from a human donor who received an intestinal transplant. Sequences were derived from unstimulated CD4+ T cells sorted from spleen or lymph node cells, sampled before intestinal transplant.

The DNA sequence reads TGTGCCAGCACCCCCCGGATGGGGACGGGTGGCTACACCTTC. It codes for CASTPRMGTGGYTF. In this chain, TRBV27 is recombined with TRBJ1-2, and the D gene may be TRBD1, 5 bases matching. Its CDR3 holds 14 amino acids, cysteine through phenylalanine. CDR3 DNA is the only sequence kept; it has 42 bases, read in frame from the first base. V lost 7 bases and J lost 7 bases; the stretch between them is 19 bases long. CDR1 and CDR2 were assigned from the germline V gene (reference sequence) as MNHEY and SMNVEV.